This T cell receptor beta chain originates from a study of early T cells in non-severe SARS-CoV-2 infection. In the study overall: Chains stayed unpaired after sequencing of bulk RNA from unsorted whole blood. Notes on the study in general: CD4 and private specificities were missed by VDJdb matching, which favored anti-spike CD8 responses.

V lost 3 bases, J lost 6 bases, and 7 bases stayed unmatched. This CDR3 is built from 13 residues. Germline V CDR1 and CDR2: SQVTM, ANQGSEA. In regard to this clonotype: Its target is unknown.

MiXCR, run by TCRdb on the 5' RACE reads, gives a single entry per CDR3 protein. The profile covers over 20,000 distinct CDR3 sequences, with around 5% appearing a single time and around 5.2% taken by the ten largest. The receptor's source is an adult who was a healthcare worker with PCR-confirmed SARS-CoV-2 infection or an uninfected control (not recorded which). This chain connects TRBV29-1 to TRBJ1-2, with 7 bases aligning to TRBD1. The sample consisted of whole blood. The CDR3 DNA sequence: TGCAGCGTTGATCTAGGGACAGCGGATGGCTACACCTTC. Protein sequence: CSVDLGTADGYTF. Supplemented by reference TRBV29-1 and TRBJ1-2, the full variable domain reads SAVISQKPSRDICQRGTSLTIQCQVDSQVTMMFWYRQQPGQSLTLIATANQGSEATYESGFVIDKFPISRPNLTFSTLTVSNMSPEDSSIYLCSVDLGTADGYTFGSGTRLTVV.